This T cell receptor beta chain comes out of a study of shared clonotypes between healthy human individuals. Some clones are missing from TCRdb's copy, which holds only in-frame ones; the method was immunoSEQ multiplex PCR. The sample has around 1,100,000 clones; approximately 80% are singletons. CDR3 length: 15 residues. V was trimmed by 5 bases and J by 4 bases, leaving 17 bases between them. Per the germline V gene, CDR1 is LNHNV and CDR2 is YYDKDF (reference sequence). Material for sequencing was memory CD4+ T cells from PBMCs. The sample's subset: CD45RA-negative fraction. J is TRBJ1-2 and V is TRBV15, with D maybe TRBD1 (5 bases). The clonotype originates from a man aged 18-30 years in good health. Some clones in this sample may be carry-over from other donors' samples. The CDR3 here is CATSSRTQGIYGYTF. CDR3 coding DNA: TGTGCCACCAGCTCCAGAACTCAGGGCATCTATGGCTACACCTTC. The full variable domain, rest sourced from reference TRBV15 and TRBJ1-2, is DAMVIQNPRYQVTQFGKPVTLSCSQTLNHNVMYWYQQKSSQAPKLLFHYYDKDFNNEADTPDNFQSRRPNTSFCFLDIRSPGLGDTAMYLCATSSRTQGIYGYTFGSGTRLTVV.